This is a list of T cell receptor beta chains from one sample in a study of blood T cell repertoires in COVID-19. Generated by immunoSEQ multiplex PCR, the TCRdb table keeps only in-frame clones and is missing some. The table shows tens of thousands of clones, with over 75% occurring only once. The material sequenced was peripheral blood. These receptor sequences come from a man aged 80 or over with acute or convalescent COVID-19. The CDR3 runs from the conserved cysteine through the conserved F or W. The D gene is left open where the match is weak. Rows may omit the clone size; those that give it use once, few, many or a size class.

abundance: -
v_gene: TRBV7-9
d_gene: -
j_gene: TRBJ2-5
len: 14
CDR3nt: TGTGCCAGCAGCTTAGGGGCGATCCAAGAGACCCAGTACTTC
CDR3aa: CASSLGAIQETQYF

abundance: -
v_gene: TRBV18
d_gene: TRBD1
j_gene: TRBJ1-2
len: 15
CDR3nt: TGTGCCAGCTCATCCGGACAGGGGGGGAACTATGGCTACACCTTC
CDR3aa: CASSSGQGGNYGYTF

abundance: -
v_gene: TRBV5-4
d_gene: TRBD1
j_gene: TRBJ1-6
len: 15
CDR3nt: TGTGCCAGCAGCCCCCGGGACAGAGATTTATCACCCCTCCACTTT
CDR3aa: CASSPRDRDLSPLHF

abundance: -
v_gene: TRBV19
d_gene: -
j_gene: TRBJ2-7
len: 14
CDR3nt: TGTGCCAGTAGTTTGACGGAGGGCTCCTACGAGCAGTACTTC
CDR3aa: CASSLTEGSYEQYF

abundance: -
v_gene: TRBV6-5
d_gene: TRBD1
j_gene: TRBJ1-2
len: 14
CDR3nt: TGTGCCAGCAGTTACTCGACAGGGAAAAGTGGCTACACCTTC
CDR3aa: CASSYSTGKSGYTF

abundance: once
v_gene: TRBV25-1
d_gene: TRBD1
j_gene: TRBJ2-5
len: 15
CDR3nt: TGTGCCAGCAGTCCTCCCGGGACAGGAGGAGAGACCCAGTACTTC
CDR3aa: CASSPPGTGGETQYF

abundance: few
v_gene: TRBV5-1
d_gene: TRBD1
j_gene: TRBJ1-1
len: 14
CDR3nt: TGCGCCAGCAGCTTAAGGGACAGCTTGACTGAAGCTTTCTTT
CDR3aa: CASSLRDSLTEAFF

abundance: -
v_gene: TRBV5-1
d_gene: TRBD1
j_gene: TRBJ2-7
len: 17
CDR3nt: TGCGCCAGCAGCTTGAGTGTGACAGGGGGAAACTCCTACGAGCAGTACTTC
CDR3aa: CASSLSVTGGNSYEQYF

abundance: -
v_gene: TRBV18
d_gene: -
j_gene: TRBJ2-2
len: 13
CDR3nt: TGTGCCAGCTCAAGTAGCGGCCCCGGGGAGCTGTTTTTT
CDR3aa: CASSSSGPGELFF

abundance: -
v_gene: TRBV19
d_gene: -
j_gene: TRBJ1-5
len: 14
CDR3nt: TGTGCCAGTAGTCCGGCAGGCGGCAATCAGCCCCAGCATTTT
CDR3aa: CASSPAGGNQPQHF

abundance: -
v_gene: TRBV5-1
d_gene: TRBD1
j_gene: TRBJ2-5
len: 15
CDR3nt: TGCGCCAGCAGCTTATTAGACAGGGTAGGAGAGACCCAGTACTTC
CDR3aa: CASSLLDRVGETQYF

abundance: -
v_gene: TRBV10-3
d_gene: -
j_gene: TRBJ1-4
len: 16
CDR3nt: TGTGCCATCAGTGAGGGCCTAGTTGCAACTAATGAAAAACTGTTTTTT
CDR3aa: CAISEGLVATNEKLFF

abundance: -
v_gene: TRBV6-5
d_gene: TRBD2
j_gene: TRBJ2-3
len: 15
CDR3nt: TGTGCCAGCAGTTCCCTAGCGGGGGGGCGAGGTACGCAGTATTTT
CDR3aa: CASSSLAGGRGTQYF

abundance: -
v_gene: TRBV19
d_gene: TRBD1
j_gene: TRBJ2-1
len: 17
CDR3nt: TGTGCCAGTAGTGTTCAACCTCCCGGGACAGGGGGCGGTGAGCAGTTCTTC
CDR3aa: CASSVQPPGTGGGEQFF

abundance: -
v_gene: TRBV7-9
d_gene: -
j_gene: TRBJ1-5
len: 16
CDR3nt: TGTGCCAGCAGCCCTAGCGATGGGGGGGGGAATCAGCCCCAGCATTTT
CDR3aa: CASSPSDGGGNQPQHF

abundance: -
v_gene: TRBV28
d_gene: -
j_gene: TRBJ2-4
len: 16
CDR3nt: TGTGCCAGCAGTTCACGGTTCAGGGGATCCAAAAACATTCAGTACTTC
CDR3aa: CASSSRFRGSKNIQYF

abundance: -
v_gene: TRBV3-1/TRBV3-2
d_gene: TRBD1
j_gene: TRBJ2-1
len: 15
CDR3nt: TGTGCCAGCAGCCTCTGGGGGGACAGGGACAATGAGCAGTTCTTC
CDR3aa: CASSLWGDRDNEQFF

abundance: -
v_gene: TRBV11-2
d_gene: TRBD2
j_gene: TRBJ2-2
len: 19
CDR3nt: TGTGCCAGCAGCTTATCGATTGTCGGGGGGAAAGTTTACACCGGGGAGCTGTTTTTT
CDR3aa: CASSLSIVGGKVYTGELFF

abundance: -
v_gene: TRBV3-1/TRBV3-2
d_gene: -
j_gene: TRBJ2-7
len: 15
CDR3nt: TGTGCCAGCAGCCAAGATCTGAGGCGCCCCTACGAGCAGTACTTC
CDR3aa: CASSQDLRRPYEQYF

abundance: -
v_gene: TRBV9
d_gene: TRBD2
j_gene: TRBJ2-2
len: 18
CDR3nt: TGTGCCAGCAGCGGCGGGACTAGCGGGGGGATGAACACCGGGGAGCTGTTTTTT
CDR3aa: CASSGGTSGGMNTGELFF

abundance: -
v_gene: TRBV29-1
d_gene: TRBD1
j_gene: TRBJ2-5
len: 12
CDR3nt: TGCAGCGCCGTCGGACAGGGGGAGACCCAGTACTTC
CDR3aa: CSAVGQGETQYF

abundance: -
v_gene: TRBV5-1
d_gene: TRBD1
j_gene: TRBJ2-2
len: 17
CDR3nt: TGCGCCAGCAGCTTGCAAGGACAGGGCCTGAACACCGGGGAGCTGTTTTTT
CDR3aa: CASSLQGQGLNTGELFF